This TCR beta chain was identified in a study of T cells in Graves' hyperthyroidism and ophthalmopathy. This clonotype has a count of ten or more. It was RNA transcripts that yielded the amplified TCR beta CDR3 regions. HTBI primers were used for first-round RT-PCR of the TCR CDR3. TCRdb re-called the multiplex PCR reads with MiXCR, one entry per CDR3 protein. This sample carries 250,000 or so distinct CDR3 sequences, about 16% of them seen once, and the ten largest clones take about 30%. Looked up from germline, CDR1 is PRHDT and CDR2 is FYEKMQ (reference sequence). Trimming removed 7 bases at V and 3 bases at J, with 12 bases between. The CDR3 spans 14 residues.

The chain carries TRBV13 and TRBJ1-4; a possible D gene is TRBD1 (5 bases). Sequencing was carried out using blood. The TCR comes from a young woman with Graves' ophthalmopathy. CDR3 sequence reads: CASNEGRANEKLFF. CDR3 bases: TGTGCCAGCAACGAGGGACGAGCTAATGAAAAACTGTTTTTT.